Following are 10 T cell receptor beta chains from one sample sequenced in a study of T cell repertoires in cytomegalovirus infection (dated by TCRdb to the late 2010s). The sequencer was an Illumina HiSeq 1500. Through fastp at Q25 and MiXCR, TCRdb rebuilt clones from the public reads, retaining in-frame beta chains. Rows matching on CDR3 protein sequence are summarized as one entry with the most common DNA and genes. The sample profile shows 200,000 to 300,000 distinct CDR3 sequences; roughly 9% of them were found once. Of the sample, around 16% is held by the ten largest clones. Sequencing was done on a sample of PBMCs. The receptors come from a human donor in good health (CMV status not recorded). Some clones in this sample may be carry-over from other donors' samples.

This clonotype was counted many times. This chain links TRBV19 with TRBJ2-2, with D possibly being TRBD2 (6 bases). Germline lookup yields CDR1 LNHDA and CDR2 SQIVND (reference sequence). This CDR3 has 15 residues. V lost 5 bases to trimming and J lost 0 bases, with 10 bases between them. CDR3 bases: TGTGCCAGTAGTGGGGTAGCGGCGAACACCGGGGAGCTGTTTTTT. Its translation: CASSGVAANTGELFF.

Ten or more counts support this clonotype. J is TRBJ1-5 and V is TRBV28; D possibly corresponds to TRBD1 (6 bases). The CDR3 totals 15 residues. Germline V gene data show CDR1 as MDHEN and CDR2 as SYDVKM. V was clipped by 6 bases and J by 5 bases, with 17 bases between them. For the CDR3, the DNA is TGTGCCAGCAGACCCCTGGGGACACCGGATCAGCCCCAGCATTTT. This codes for CASRPLGTPDQPQHF.

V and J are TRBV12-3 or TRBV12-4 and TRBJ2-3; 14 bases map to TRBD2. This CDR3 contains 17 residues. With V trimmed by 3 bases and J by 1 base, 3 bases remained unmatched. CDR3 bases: TGTGCCAGCAGTTTCGGGACTAGCGGGAGAGGCACAGATACGCAGTATTTT. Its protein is CASSFGTSGRGTDTQYF.

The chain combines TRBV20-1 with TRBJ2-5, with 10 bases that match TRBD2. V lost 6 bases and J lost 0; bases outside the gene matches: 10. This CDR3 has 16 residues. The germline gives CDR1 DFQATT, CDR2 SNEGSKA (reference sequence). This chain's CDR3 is CSARGGLAGDQETQYF. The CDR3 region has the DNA TGCAGTGCCAGGGGGGGGCTAGCGGGAGACCAAGAGACCCAGTACTTC.

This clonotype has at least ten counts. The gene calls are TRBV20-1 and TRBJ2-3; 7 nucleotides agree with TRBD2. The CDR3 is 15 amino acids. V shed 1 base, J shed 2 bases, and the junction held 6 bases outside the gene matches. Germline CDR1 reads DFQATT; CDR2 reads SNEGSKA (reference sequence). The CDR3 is CSARALAGFTDTQYF. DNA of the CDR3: TGCAGTGCTAGAGCGTTAGCGGGTTTCACAGATACGCAGTATTTT.

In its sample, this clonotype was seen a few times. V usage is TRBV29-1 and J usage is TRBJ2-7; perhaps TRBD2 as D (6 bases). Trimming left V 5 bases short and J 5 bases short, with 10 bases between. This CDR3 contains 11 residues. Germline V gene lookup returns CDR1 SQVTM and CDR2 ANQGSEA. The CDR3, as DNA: TGCAGCGTTAGGAGGGGCCACGAGCAGTACTTC. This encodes CSVRRGHEQYF.

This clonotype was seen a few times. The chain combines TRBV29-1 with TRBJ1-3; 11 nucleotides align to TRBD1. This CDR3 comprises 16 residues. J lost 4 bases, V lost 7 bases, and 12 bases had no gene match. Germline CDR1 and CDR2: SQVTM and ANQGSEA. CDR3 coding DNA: TGCAGCGGATTCCCGGGGACAGGGGGGACGGGAAACACCATATATTTT. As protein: CSGFPGTGGTGNTIYF.

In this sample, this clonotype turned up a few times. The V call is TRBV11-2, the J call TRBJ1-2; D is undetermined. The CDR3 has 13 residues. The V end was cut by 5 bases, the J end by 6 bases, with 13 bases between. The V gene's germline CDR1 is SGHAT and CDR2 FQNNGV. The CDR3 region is CASSLRGPNGYTF. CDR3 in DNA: TGTGCCAGCAGCCTCAGAGGGCCAAATGGCTACACCTTC. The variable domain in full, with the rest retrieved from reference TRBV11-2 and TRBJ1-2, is EAGVAQSPRYKIIEKRQSVAFWCNPISGHATLYWYQQILGQGPKLLIQFQNNGVVDDSQLPKDRFSAERLKGVDSTLKIQPAKLEDSAVYLCASSLRGPNGYTFGSGTRLTVV.

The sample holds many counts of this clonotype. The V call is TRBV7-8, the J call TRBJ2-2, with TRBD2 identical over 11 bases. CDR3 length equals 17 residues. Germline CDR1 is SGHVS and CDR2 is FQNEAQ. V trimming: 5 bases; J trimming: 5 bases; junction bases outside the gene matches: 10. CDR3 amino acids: CASSPLVSGGATGELFF. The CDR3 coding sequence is TGTGCCAGCAGCCCCCTCGTTAGCGGGGGGGCAACCGGGGAGCTGTTTTTT.

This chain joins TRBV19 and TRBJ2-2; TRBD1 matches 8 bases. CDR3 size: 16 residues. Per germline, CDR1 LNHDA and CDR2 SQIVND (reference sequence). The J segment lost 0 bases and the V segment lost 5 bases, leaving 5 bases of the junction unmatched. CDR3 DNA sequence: TGTGCCAGTAGTCGACCGGACAGGGCGAACACCGGGGAGCTGTTTTTT. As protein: CASSRPDRANTGELFF.